Listed below are T cell receptor beta chains from one sample, sequenced in a study of T cell responses to AZD1222 COVID-19 vaccine. TCRdb's copy holds only in-frame clones and misses some; the assay was immunoSEQ multiplex PCR. The sample includes 150,000 to 200,000 clones, roughly 90% of them seen just once. Sequencing used peripheral blood, obtained 28 days after the second AZD1222 dose. These receptors came from an adult who received the AZD1222 COVID-19 vaccine. Each CDR3 is given with its conserved first and last residue. Fields, in order: D gene, V gene, clone size, J gene, CDR3 protein, CDR3 DNA. A D gene is named only where the DNA matches it firmly. Clone sizes are given selectively: once, few, many, or a class where the clone is expanded.

D: NA; V: TRBV6-1; size: NA; J: TRBJ1-3; CDR3: CASSEEWQGNTIYF; DNA: TGTGCCAGCAGTGAAGAGTGGCAGGGAAACACCATATATTTT
D: NA; V: TRBV2; size: NA; J: TRBJ1-5; CDR3: CASRAERDQPQHF; DNA: TGTGCCAGCAGGGCGGAACGCGATCAGCCCCAGCATTTT
D: TRBD1; V: TRBV15; size: NA; J: TRBJ2-7; CDR3: CATSSGTGGLEQYF; DNA: TGTGCCACCAGCTCCGGGACAGGGGGTCTCGAGCAGTACTTC
D: NA; V: TRBV10-1; size: NA; J: TRBJ1-1; CDR3: CASSELQVGEAFF; DNA: TGCGCCAGCAGTGAGTTACAGGTTGGTGAAGCTTTCTTT
D: NA; V: TRBV2; size: NA; J: TRBJ2-7; CDR3: CASSESRSRGRYEQYF; DNA: TGTGCCAGCAGTGAATCAAGGAGCAGGGGGAGGTACGAGCAGTACTTC
D: TRBD2; V: TRBV6-5; size: NA; J: TRBJ2-7; CDR3: CASRTSGAYEQYF; DNA: TGTGCCAGTAGGACTAGCGGAGCCTACGAGCAGTACTTC
D: NA; V: TRBV30; size: once; J: TRBJ1-2; CDR3: CAWSVSGLHGYTF; DNA: TGTGCCTGGAGTGTAAGCGGACTTCATGGCTACACCTTC
D: NA; V: TRBV5-1; size: NA; J: TRBJ1-6; CDR3: CASSLAGTNSPLHF; DNA: TGCGCCAGCAGCTTGGCCGGGACCAATTCACCCCTCCACTTT
D: NA; V: TRBV4-1; size: NA; J: TRBJ2-5; CDR3: CASSQGTMGGETQYF; DNA: TGCGCCAGCAGCCAAGGGACAATGGGAGGAGAGACCCAGTACTTC
D: TRBD2; V: TRBV12-5; size: NA; J: TRBJ2-1; CDR3: CARGPNLAGGRGGLQFF; DNA: TGTGCTAGGGGCCCAAACTTGGCGGGAGGGAGAGGGGGGTTACAGTTCTTC
D: TRBD2; V: TRBV10-2; size: NA; J: TRBJ2-7; CDR3: CASSEAPSGPSYEQYF; DNA: TGCGCCAGCAGTGAGGCCCCTAGCGGCCCTTCCTACGAGCAGTACTTC
D: NA; V: TRBV18; size: NA; J: TRBJ1-1; CDR3: CASSQLRETEAFF; DNA: TGTGCCAGCTCACAACTGAGGGAGACTGAAGCTTTCTTT
D: NA; V: TRBV5-4; size: NA; J: TRBJ1-1; CDR3: CASSLSQGVNTEAFF; DNA: TGTGCCAGCAGCTTGTCCCAGGGTGTGAACACTGAAGCTTTCTTT
D: NA; V: TRBV30; size: NA; J: TRBJ1-5; CDR3: CAWSVSRGSNQPQHF; DNA: TGTGCCTGGAGTGTCTCAAGGGGGAGCAATCAGCCCCAGCATTTT
D: TRBD1; V: TRBV9; size: NA; J: TRBJ1-1; CDR3: CASSSGTGNTEAFF; DNA: TGTGCCAGCAGCTCCGGGACAGGGAACACTGAAGCTTTCTTT
D: TRBD1; V: TRBV27; size: NA; J: TRBJ2-5; CDR3: CASSLERDSMTQYF; DNA: TGTGCCAGCAGTTTAGAGAGGGACAGCATGACCCAGTACTTC
D: NA; V: TRBV4-2; size: NA; J: TRBJ1-5; CDR3: CASSQVSDFPVSNQPQHF; DNA: TGTGCCAGCAGCCAAGTCTCGGACTTCCCTGTTAGCAATCAGCCCCAGCATTTT
D: NA; V: TRBV18; size: NA; J: TRBJ2-1; CDR3: CASSPQHTGLSSYNEQFF; DNA: TGTGCCAGCTCACCACAGCATACAGGGCTCAGCTCCTACAATGAGCAGTTCTTC
D: NA; V: TRBV28; size: NA; J: TRBJ2-3; CDR3: CASRPGSLTDTQYF; DNA: TGTGCCAGCAGACCAGGGAGTTTGACAGATACGCAGTATTTT
D: TRBD2; V: TRBV3-1/TRBV3-2; size: NA; J: TRBJ2-1; CDR3: CASSQYMRGNNNEQFF; DNA: TGTGCCAGCAGCCAATATATGCGGGGGAATAACAATGAGCAGTTCTTC
D: TRBD2; V: TRBV7-7; size: NA; J: TRBJ2-3; CDR3: CASSAGGLNTDTQYF; DNA: TGTGCTAGCTCGGCGGGGGGCCTGAACACAGATACGCAGTATTTT
D: TRBD2; V: TRBV3-1/TRBV3-2; size: NA; J: TRBJ2-1; CDR3: CASSARLTSVDYNEQFF; DNA: TGTGCCAGCAGCGCCCGCCTGACTAGCGTAGATTACAATGAGCAGTTCTTC
D: TRBD2; V: TRBV11-2; size: NA; J: TRBJ2-7; CDR3: CASRPRLASVEQYF; DNA: TGTGCCAGCAGGCCCAGACTAGCGTCGGTGGAGCAGTACTTC
D: NA; V: TRBV9; size: NA; J: TRBJ2-7; CDR3: CASSPTGGAEQYF; DNA: TGTGCCAGCAGCCCGACTGGGGGAGCCGAGCAGTACTTC
D: NA; V: TRBV2; size: NA; J: TRBJ1-2; CDR3: CASRQTGGVNYGYTF; DNA: TGTGCCAGCAGACAAACCGGCGGGGTAAACTATGGCTACACCTTC
D: NA; V: TRBV18; size: NA; J: TRBJ1-1; CDR3: CASSPRSGNTEAFF; DNA: TGTGCCAGCTCACCACGGTCCGGGAACACTGAAGCTTTCTTT
D: NA; V: TRBV16; size: once; J: TRBJ1-2; CDR3: CASSQSLAGAHGYTF; DNA: TGTGCCAGCAGCCAATCCCTAGCAGGGGCCCATGGCTACACCTTC
D: TRBD1; V: TRBV30; size: NA; J: TRBJ1-5; CDR3: CAWSDGTVYQPQHF; DNA: TGTGCCTGGAGTGACGGGACAGTATATCAGCCCCAGCATTTT
D: NA; V: TRBV12-5; size: NA; J: TRBJ1-6; CDR3: CASGPGQGNNSPLHF; DNA: TGTGCTAGTGGTCCCGGCCAGGGCAATAATTCACCCCTCCACTTT
D: TRBD1; V: TRBV5-8; size: NA; J: TRBJ1-5; CDR3: CASSFSWTGRNSNQPQHF; DNA: TGTGCCAGCAGCTTCTCCTGGACAGGGAGGAATAGCAATCAGCCCCAGCATTTT
D: TRBD1; V: TRBV4-1; size: NA; J: TRBJ1-6; CDR3: CASSQTDRENSPLHF; DNA: TGCGCCAGCAGCCAAACGGACAGGGAAAATTCACCCCTCCACTTT
D: TRBD1; V: TRBV29-1; size: few; J: TRBJ2-1; CDR3: CSVVPRDRDNEQFF; DNA: TGCAGCGTTGTTCCACGGGACAGAGACAATGAGCAGTTCTTC
D: TRBD1; V: TRBV27; size: once; J: TRBJ1-1; CDR3: CASSTSGQGSTEAFF; DNA: TGTGCCAGCAGTACCAGCGGACAGGGGAGCACTGAAGCTTTCTTT
D: NA; V: TRBV4-2; size: NA; J: TRBJ1-1; CDR3: CASEPTPGVEWTEAFF; DNA: TGTGCCAGCGAACCTACCCCGGGGGTCGAATGGACTGAAGCTTTCTTT
D: NA; V: TRBV28; size: NA; J: TRBJ1-5; CDR3: CASSQGPTNQPQHF; DNA: TGTGCCAGCAGTCAGGGTCCTACCAATCAGCCCCAGCATTTT